This entry is about one T cell receptor (beta chain). With 2 bases clipped from V and 1 base from J, the junction kept 7 bases outside the gene matches. This CDR3 spans 16 amino acids. Germline CDR1 is SGHVS and CDR2 is FNYEAQ. The record originates from a study of identical twins. TCRdb reprocessed the 5' RACE reads via MiXCR and lists one record per CDR3 protein. Of some 690,000 distinct CDR3 sequences in the sample, around 20% are singletons; the top ten hold 4.3%. Another study also made use of these data, one on T cells expressing NK-cell markers.

The J gene is TRBJ2-5, the V gene TRBV7-6, with TRBD1 matching 7 bases. Sequencing was done on a sample of PBMCs. The receptor was isolated from a woman under 30 in good health. CDR3 region: CASSLSQGQSQETQYF. The CDR3 DNA reads TGTGCCAGCAGCTTATCCCAGGGACAGAGCCAAGAGACCCAGTACTTC.